These 30 T cell receptor beta chains were sequenced from one sample in a study of cytomegalovirus exposure and HLA in healthy donors (TCRdb year 2017). Library method: the immunoSEQ multiplex PCR assay. For the multiplex PCR, a mixture combining 60 forward primers for TCR Vbeta segments and 13 reverse primers for TCR Jbeta segments was used. This immuneACCESS table, as held by TCRdb, lists in-frame sequences with V and J called but not all clones. Of the missing ones, under half trace to an unresolved V gene in checked studies; the others have no known cause. The sample data list approximately 170,000 clones, and around 77% of these were observed just once. The top ten constitute around 1.6% of the sample. Sequenced material: PBMCs. Every receptor here comes from a young woman in good health and CMV-seronegative.

The V call is TRBV5-4, the J call TRBJ1-3, with D tentatively TRBD1 (6 bases). Between the trimmed V and J ends, which lost 3 bases and 2 bases, there was a span of 15 bases. This CDR3 has 16 amino acids. Per the germline V gene, CDR1 is SGHNT and CDR2 is YYREEE (reference sequence). The CDR3 loop is CASSWNSRGAGNTIYF. The CDR3 bases are TGTGCCAGCAGCTGGAACTCCAGGGGAGCTGGAAACACCATATATTTT.

The rearrangement links TRBV6-1 to TRBJ2-3; perhaps TRBD2 as D (6 bases). Germline values: CDR1 MNHNS, CDR2 SASEGT. The CDR3 extends over 16 amino acids. Trimming stripped 0 bases from V and 4 bases from J, with 14 bases between. The CDR3 DNA reads TGTGCCAGCAGTGAAGCGGGCGGGGAGTTGGCAGATACGCAGTATTTT. This translates into CASSEAGGELADTQYF.

This clone was observed a single time. V gene TRBV6-1 combines with J gene TRBJ1-2; 8 bases are shared with TRBD1. The J segment lost 12 bases and the V segment lost 5 bases, leaving 11 bases of the junction unmatched. This CDR3 has 13 residues. From germline, CDR1 is MNHNS and CDR2 SASEGT. CDR3 protein: CASSRQGLSGNTF. The CDR3 coding sequence is TGTGCCAGCAGTCGACAGGGGCTTTCGGGGAACACCTTC.

This clone was detected only a few times. The rearrangement links TRBV5-6 to TRBJ1-6, with D uncertain. The V gene lost 1 base and the J gene lost 0 bases, with 8 bases spanning the gap. The length of the CDR3 is 16 residues. CDR1 SGHDT and CDR2 YYEEEE come from the germline V gene. CDR3 residues: CASSLMQISYNSPLHF. For the CDR3, the DNA is TGTGCCAGCAGCTTGATGCAGATCTCCTATAATTCACCCCTCCACTTT. The full variable domain, in which reference TRBV5-6 and TRBJ1-6 provide the parts outside the CDR3, is DAGVTQSPTHLIKTRGQQVTLRCSPKSGHDTVSWYQQALGQGPQFIFQYYEEEERQRGNFPDRFSGHQFPNYSSELNVNALLLGDSALYLCASSLMQISYNSPLHFGNGTRLTVT.

This sequence joins TRBV5-5 and TRBJ1-6, with TRBD1 matching over 8 bases. The CDR3 is made up of 18 amino acids. Germline V gives CDR1 SGHKS, CDR2 YYEKEE (reference sequence). The V gene end was trimmed by 0 bases and the J gene end by 9 bases; junction bases not matched to a gene: 14. This chain's CDR3 is CASSLAEGRGLFFSPLHF. As DNA, the CDR3 is TGTGCCAGCAGCTTGGCCGAGGGCAGGGGGCTTTTTTTTTCACCCCTCCACTTT.

The V and J genes are TRBV6-1 and TRBJ1-1; the D is unclear. The CDR3 totals 15 residues. V was trimmed by 7 bases and J by 1 base, leaving 16 bases between them. Germline CDR1 is MNHNS and CDR2 is SASEGT. CDR3 DNA sequence: TGTGCCAGCATGAGAGAAGGAGGGAAGAACACTGAAGCTTTCTTT. Protein sequence: CASMREGGKNTEAFF.

This clone was detected a few times. The chain recombines TRBV2 with TRBJ2-7, with D possibly matching TRBD2 (6 bases). This CDR3 has 13 amino acids. Trimming removed 8 bases from V and 3 bases from J, with 14 bases in between. Germline CDR1 is SNHLY and CDR2 is FYNNEI. The CDR3 is CASAPGTHYEQYF. CDR3 bases: TGTGCCAGCGCCCCCGGGACTCACTACGAGCAGTACTTC.

This chain joins TRBV10-2 and TRBJ2-3, with TRBD1 matching over 8 bases. Germline V gene lookup returns CDR1 WSHSY and CDR2 SAAADI. Trimming cost V 7 bases and J 0 bases; bases outside gene matches: 12. This CDR3 is built from 17 residues. The CDR3 spells CASIGTGGALSTDTQYF. CDR3 sequence (DNA): TGCGCCAGCATAGGGACAGGAGGGGCACTAAGCACAGATACGCAGTATTTT.

V gene TRBV11-3 combines with J gene TRBJ2-2; D remains ambiguous. V lost 1 base to trimming and J lost 8 bases, with 5 bases between them. Per the germline V gene, CDR1 is SGHNT and CDR2 is YENEEA. This CDR3 has 12 amino acids. CDR3 sequence reads: CASSLALGELFF. CDR3 DNA: TGTGCCAGCAGCTTAGCCTTAGGGGAGCTGTTTTTT.

The chain joins TRBV5-1 to TRBJ1-3; D not resolved. There are 16 residues in the CDR3. The V gene's germline CDR1 is SGHRS and CDR2 YFSETQ. V lost 0 bases and J 3 bases, leaving 13 bases between the germline ends. The CDR3 sequence: CASSLAGIGFGNTIYF. CDR3 DNA sequence: TGCGCCAGCAGCTTGGCGGGAATTGGTTTTGGAAACACCATATATTTT.

This clone was seen more than once but under ten times. One end of the junction does not line up with germline, which may come from a read error. The chain carries TRBV7-9 and TRBJ2-3; D unclear. The CDR3 loop spans 16 amino acids. Germline CDR1 is SEHNR and CDR2 is FQNEAQ (reference sequence). The CDR3 bases are TGTTCCAGCAGCCGTTTAATGGCAGTGCTCACAGATACGCAGTATTTT. Protein product: CSSSRLMAVLTDTQYF. Combining the CDR3 with reference TRBV7-9 and TRBJ2-3 gives the whole variable domain DTGVSQNPRHKITKRGQNVTFRCDPISEHNRLYWYRQTLGQGPEFLTYFQNEAQLEKSRLLSDRFSAERPKGSFSTLEIQRTEQGDSAMYLCSSSRLMAVLTDTQYFGPGTRLTVL.

The rearrangement uses TRBV4-1 and TRBJ2-3; 7 bases are shared with TRBD2. V lost 1 base and J lost 6; bases outside the gene matches: 16. This CDR3 has 18 amino acids. CDR1 MGHRA and CDR2 YSYEKL come from the germline V gene. CDR3 nucleotide sequence: TGCGCCAGCAGCCAAGTCCCTTGGGGAGGGCACGTTTCGGATACGCAGTATTTT. Protein product: CASSQVPWGGHVSDTQYF.

The chain couples TRBV11-2 to TRBJ2-7; possibly TRBD1 for D (5 bases). CDR1 is SGHAT, CDR2 FQNNGV, per germline. This CDR3 has 14 amino acids. V lost 4 bases to trimming and J lost 2 bases, with 12 bases between them. The CDR3 loop reads CASSSSRAAYEQYF. The CDR3 region has the DNA TGTGCCAGCAGCTCCTCCAGGGCAGCCTACGAGCAGTACTTC.

The rearrangement joins TRBV5-1 to TRBJ2-1, with D possibly matching TRBD2 (6 bases). There are 15 residues in the CDR3. The ends were cut back, 0 bases at V and 0 bases at J, with 7 bases in the middle. Germline CDR1 reads SGHRS; CDR2 reads YFSETQ. The CDR3: CASSLGSGSYNEQFF. Here the CDR3 DNA reads TGCGCCAGCAGCTTGGGTAGCGGCTCCTACAATGAGCAGTTCTTC.

This clone was counted between two and nine times. The chain recombines TRBV9 with TRBJ2-2; 7 nucleotides agree with TRBD1. The CDR3 length is 16 residues. The ends lost 0 bases at V and 1 base at J; junction bases unmatched: 3. Germline V gene lookup returns CDR1 SGDLS and CDR2 YYNGEE. The CDR3 DNA follows: TGTGCCAGCAGCGTAGAGAGGACAGGGAACACCGGGGAGCTGTTTTTT. Translation gives CASSVERTGNTGELFF.

The J gene is TRBJ1-6, the V gene TRBV7-3, with 9 bases that match TRBD1. V was clipped by 5 bases and J by 10 bases; unmatched bases: 9. In germline, CDR1 is SGHTA, CDR2 FQGTGA. The CDR3 covers 15 residues. CDR3 DNA sequence: TGTGCCAGCAGCCCTACAGGGGGCGACAGCTCACCCCTCCACTTT. This sequence encodes CASSPTGGDSSPLHF.

The chain carries TRBV20-1 and TRBJ2-5; D possibly corresponds to TRBD2 (6 bases). This CDR3 is built from 11 residues. Germline V CDR1 and CDR2: DFQATT, SNEGSKA (reference sequence). V was shortened by 0 bases and J by 12 bases, with 11 bases between the two germline ends. The CDR3: CSARDRTTEYF. DNA of the CDR3: TGCAGTGCTAGAGATCGGACTACGGAGTACTTC.

The V call is TRBV30, the J call TRBJ2-1, with 8 positions matching TRBD2. Germline V lookup: CDR1 GTSNPN, CDR2 SVGIG (reference sequence). Trimming at V came to 1 base and at J to 7 bases, leaving 12 bases not matched to a gene. The CDR3 sequence is 16 residues long. The CDR3: CAWSALGGGRWNEQFF. CDR3 nucleotide sequence: TGTGCCTGGAGTGCCCTAGGTGGCGGGAGGTGGAATGAGCAGTTCTTC.

The CDR3 loop is CASSYSIVSNQPQHF. The CDR3 DNA sequence: TGTGCCAGCAGTTACTCGATAGTAAGCAATCAGCCCCAGCATTTT. V and J are TRBV6-5 and TRBJ1-5; D is uncertain. The CDR3 sequence is 15 residues long. The V gene's germline CDR1 is MNHEY and CDR2 SVGAGI. V dropped 0 bases and J dropped 1 base, with 7 bases sitting between them.

The J gene is TRBJ1-1, the V gene TRBV7-2; D might be TRBD1 (6 bases). CDR3 length equals 11 residues. V shed 6 bases and J shed 6 bases, with 8 bases lying between them. Germline V gene sequence: CDR1 SGHTA, CDR2 FQGNSA. The CDR3, as DNA: TGTGCCAGCAGTAGGGGGTCTGAAGCTTTCTTT. Protein product: CASSRGSEAFF.

V gene TRBV19 combines with J gene TRBJ1-1; TRBD1 might be the D (6 bases). Germline V gives CDR1 LNHDA, CDR2 SQIVND (reference sequence). With 3 bases removed from V and 0 bases from J, the gap between germline ends came to 11 bases. The CDR3 loop spans 15 amino acids. The CDR3 DNA reads as TGTGCCAGTAGTATGCAGGGGACCATGAACACTGAAGCTTTCTTT. Translated, it gives CASSMQGTMNTEAFF.

J is TRBJ2-4 and V is TRBV5-1, with 16 nucleotides matching TRBD2. The CDR3 runs 14 residues. Germline CDR1 SGHRS, CDR2 YFSETQ. V lost 3 bases, J lost 11 bases, and 2 bases stayed unmatched. CDR3 residues: CASSSGLAGGVQYF. The CDR3 DNA reads TGCGCCAGCAGCTCGGGACTAGCGGGGGGGGTTCAGTACTTC.

The CDR3 protein is CASSLDRGGLPQHF. The CDR3 bases are TGTGCCAGCAGCCTGGACAGGGGGGGATTGCCCCAGCATTTT. The genes are TRBV28 and TRBJ1-5; 10 bases map to TRBD1. Per germline, CDR1 MDHEN and CDR2 SYDVKM. There are 14 residues in the CDR3. J was trimmed by 9 bases and V by 6 bases; bases with no gene match: 8. Variable domain in full (rest from reference TRBV28 and TRBJ1-5): DVKVTQSSRYLVKRTGEKVFLECVQDMDHENMFWYRQDPGLGLRLIYFSYDVKMKEKGDIPEGYSVSREKKERFSLILESASTNQTSMYLCASSLDRGGLPQHFGDGTRLSIL.

The V and J genes are TRBV5-1 and TRBJ1-1; D may be TRBD1 (5 bases). V was trimmed by 4 bases and J by 1 base, leaving 11 bases between them. Germline CDR1 SGHRS, CDR2 YFSETQ. This CDR3 spans 14 amino acids. This chain's CDR3 is CASSRGTENTEAFF. As DNA, the CDR3 is TGCGCCAGCAGCCGGGGGACCGAGAACACTGAAGCTTTCTTT.

The V gene is TRBV19, the J gene TRBJ1-2; 7 bases align to TRBD1. Per the germline V gene, CDR1 is LNHDA and CDR2 is SQIVND (reference sequence). The CDR3 consists of 15 residues. With V trimmed by 4 bases and J by 6 bases, 11 bases remained unmatched. The CDR3 protein is CASSKPRQGKDGYTF. Here the CDR3 DNA reads TGTGCCAGTAGTAAGCCCCGACAGGGTAAAGATGGCTACACCTTC. Variable domain in full (rest from reference TRBV19 and TRBJ1-2): DGGITQSPKYLFRKEGQNVTLSCEQNLNHDAMYWYRQDPGQGLRLIYYSQIVNDFQKGDIAEGYSVSREKKESFPLTVTSAQKNPTAFYLCASSKPRQGKDGYTFGSGTRLTVV.

This clone was detected once. This sequence joins TRBV10-3 and TRBJ2-7; D ambiguous. The CDR3 contains 12 residues. From germline, CDR1 is ENHRY and CDR2 SYGVKD. Trimming removed 8 bases from V and 0 bases from J, with 8 bases in between. CDR3 residues: CAIGLSSYEQYF. In nucleotides, the CDR3 is TGTGCCATCGGGCTGAGCTCCTACGAGCAGTACTTC.

The CDR3 DNA is TGTGCCAGCAGCTTAACGGGGAGAGGTCAGCCCCAGCATTTT. Its protein is CASSLTGRGQPQHF. The J gene is TRBJ1-5, the V gene TRBV7-9; D unclear. The CDR3 has 14 residues. In germline, CDR1 is SEHNR, CDR2 FQNEAQ (reference sequence). Trimming stripped 2 bases from V and 6 bases from J, with 11 bases between.

The rearrangement uses TRBV19 and TRBJ2-7; 7 nucleotides agree with TRBD1. The germline V gene has CDR1 LNHDA and CDR2 SQIVND (reference sequence). Trimming took 4 bases from V and 3 from J; bases not matched to a gene: 9. The CDR3 has 15 residues. The CDR3 DNA reads as TGTGCCAGTAGTAATTATGGGACAGTGAGCTACGAGCAGTACTTC. It specifies CASSNYGTVSYEQYF.

This chain links TRBV7-9 with TRBJ2-7; a possible D gene is TRBD1 (6 bases). Trimming left V 5 bases short and J 6 bases short, with 11 bases between. CDR1 and CDR2 from the germline V gene are SEHNR and FQNEAQ (reference sequence). The CDR3 spans 12 residues. The CDR3 is CASSPGQIEQYF. CDR3 coding DNA: TGTGCCAGCAGCCCTGGACAGATCGAGCAGTACTTC.

This rearrangement joins TRBV28 to TRBJ1-5, with 7 bases aligning to TRBD1. The V and J ends lost 5 bases and 7 bases, in that order; junction bases with no gene match: 14. Germline CDR1 is MDHEN and CDR2 is SYDVKM. This CDR3 spans 16 amino acids. The CDR3 loop reads CASSPLLAGGRQPQHF. The CDR3 bases are TGTGCCAGCAGTCCCCTGTTGGCAGGGGGACGCCAGCCCCAGCATTTT.